This T cell receptor beta chain was identified during a study of CD8+CD57+ T cells in acquired aplastic anemia. About the research overall: Sorted CD4+ plus CD8+ cells gave DNA averaging about 3 ug. Whole-study findings and limits: Comparison of patients with controls identified around 28 shared CD8+ CDR3 sequences.

TCR beta VDJ combinations and CDR3 sequences were profiled from genomic DNA. TCRdb re-derived calls from the reads in MiXCR, one entry per CDR3 protein. The sample lists around 200,000 distinct CDR3 sequences, 65% seen once, with 58% in the top ten. With regard to this clonotype: Its antigen remains unknown.

Trimming took off 6 bases at V and 9 bases at J, with 21 bases between the two ends. Per germline, CDR1 SGHVT and CDR2 SQSDAQ. This CDR3 is built from 15 residues. Patients selected for sequencing had displayed CD8+CD57+ cell expansion by flow cytometry. Severe acquired aplastic anemia was present in all patients. No patient had been given any therapy when blood was sampled. The receptor comes from a human donor with aplastic anemia. The V call is TRBV7-4, the J call TRBJ2-1; D is uncertain. Material: sorted CD4+, CD8+, or CD8+CD57+ T cells (not recorded which) from PBMCs. CDR3 nucleotide sequence: TGTGCCAGCAGAGATAGAAATCCCCGAGGCAGTGAGCAGTTCTTC. Translating gives CASRDRNPRGSEQFF.